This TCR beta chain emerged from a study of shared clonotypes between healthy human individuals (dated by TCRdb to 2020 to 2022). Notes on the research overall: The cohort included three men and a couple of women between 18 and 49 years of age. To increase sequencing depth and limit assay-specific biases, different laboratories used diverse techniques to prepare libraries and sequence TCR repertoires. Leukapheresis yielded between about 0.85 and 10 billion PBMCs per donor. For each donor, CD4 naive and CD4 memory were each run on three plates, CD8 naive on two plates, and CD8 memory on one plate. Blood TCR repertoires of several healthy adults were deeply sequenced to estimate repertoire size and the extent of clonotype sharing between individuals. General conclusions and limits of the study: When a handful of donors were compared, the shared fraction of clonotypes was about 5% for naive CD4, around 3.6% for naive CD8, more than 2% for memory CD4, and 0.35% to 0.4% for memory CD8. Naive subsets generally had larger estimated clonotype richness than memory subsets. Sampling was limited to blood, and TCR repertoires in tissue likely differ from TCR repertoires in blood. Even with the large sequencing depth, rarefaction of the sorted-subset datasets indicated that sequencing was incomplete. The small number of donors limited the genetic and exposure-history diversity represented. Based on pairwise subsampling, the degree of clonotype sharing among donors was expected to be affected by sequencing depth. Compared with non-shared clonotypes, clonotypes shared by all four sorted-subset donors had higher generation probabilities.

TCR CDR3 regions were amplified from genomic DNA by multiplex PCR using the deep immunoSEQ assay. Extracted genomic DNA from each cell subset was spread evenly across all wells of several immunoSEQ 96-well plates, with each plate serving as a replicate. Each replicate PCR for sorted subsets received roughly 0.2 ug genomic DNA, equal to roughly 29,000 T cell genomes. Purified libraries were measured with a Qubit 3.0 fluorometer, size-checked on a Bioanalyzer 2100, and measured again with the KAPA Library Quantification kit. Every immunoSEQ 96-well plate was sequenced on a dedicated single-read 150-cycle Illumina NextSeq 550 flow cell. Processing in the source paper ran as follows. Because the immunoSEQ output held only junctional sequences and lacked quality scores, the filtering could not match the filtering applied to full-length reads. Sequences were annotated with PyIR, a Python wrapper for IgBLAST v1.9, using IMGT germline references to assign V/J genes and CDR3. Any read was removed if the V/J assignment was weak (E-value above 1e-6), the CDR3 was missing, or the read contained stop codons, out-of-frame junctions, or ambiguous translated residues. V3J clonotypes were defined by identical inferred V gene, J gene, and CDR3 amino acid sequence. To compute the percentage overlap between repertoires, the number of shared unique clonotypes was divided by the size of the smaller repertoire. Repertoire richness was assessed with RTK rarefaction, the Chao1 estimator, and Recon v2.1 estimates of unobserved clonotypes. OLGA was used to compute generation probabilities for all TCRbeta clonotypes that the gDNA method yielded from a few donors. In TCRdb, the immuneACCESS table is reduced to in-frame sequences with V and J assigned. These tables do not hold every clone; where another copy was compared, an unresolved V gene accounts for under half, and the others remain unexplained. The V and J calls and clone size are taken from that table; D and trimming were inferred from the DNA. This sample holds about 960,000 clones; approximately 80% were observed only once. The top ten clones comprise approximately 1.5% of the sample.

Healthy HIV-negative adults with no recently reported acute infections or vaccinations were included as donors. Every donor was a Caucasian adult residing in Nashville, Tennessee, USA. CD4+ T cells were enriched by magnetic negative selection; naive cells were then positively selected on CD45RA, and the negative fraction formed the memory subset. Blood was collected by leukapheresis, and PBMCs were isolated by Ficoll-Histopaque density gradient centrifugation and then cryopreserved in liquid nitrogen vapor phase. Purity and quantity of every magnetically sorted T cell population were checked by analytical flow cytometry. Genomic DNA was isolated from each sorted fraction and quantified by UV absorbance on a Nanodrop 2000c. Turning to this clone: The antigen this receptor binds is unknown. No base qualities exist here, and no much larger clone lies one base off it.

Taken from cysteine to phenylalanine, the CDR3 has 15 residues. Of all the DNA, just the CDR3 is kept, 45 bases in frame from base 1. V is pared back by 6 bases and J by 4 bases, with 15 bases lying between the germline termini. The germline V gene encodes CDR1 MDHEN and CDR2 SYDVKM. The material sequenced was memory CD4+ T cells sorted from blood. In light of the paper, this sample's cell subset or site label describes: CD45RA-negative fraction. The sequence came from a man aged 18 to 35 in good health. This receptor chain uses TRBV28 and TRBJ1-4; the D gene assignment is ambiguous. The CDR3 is CASSPTVGYNEKLFF. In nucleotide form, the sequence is TGTGCCAGCAGCCCTACAGTGGGGTATAATGAAAAACTGTTTTTT. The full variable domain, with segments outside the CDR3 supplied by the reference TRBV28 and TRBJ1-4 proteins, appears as DVKVTQSSRYLVKRTGEKVFLECVQDMDHENMFWYRQDPGLGLRLIYFSYDVKMKEKGDIPEGYSVSREKKERFSLILESASTNQTSMYLCASSPTVGYNEKLFFGSGTQLSVL.